The 11 T cell receptor beta chains listed next were all sequenced from one sample in a study of T cells after yellow fever vaccination (dated by TCRdb to between 2018 and 2021). The sample's treatment or condition label, in plain terms: live attenuated yellow fever vaccine strain. Library prep was done by 5' RACE. Sequencing was carried out with an Illumina HiSeq 2500. The raw public reads went through TCRdb reprocessing: fastp at Q25, MiXCR clone calling, in-frame beta chains kept. Rows with one shared CDR3 protein collapse into an entry with the most common genes and DNA. The sample table contains some 400,000 distinct CDR3 sequences; only one count was recorded for more than 5.5% of them. The ten largest clones represent around 16% of the sample. The sequences come from PBMCs, collected 5 days after the yellow fever booster vaccination. These receptor sequences come from a man under 40 who received the YFV17D yellow fever vaccine.

This clonotype showed up many times. The J gene is TRBJ1-2, the V gene TRBV6-2 or TRBV6-3; no reliable D call. The length of the CDR3 is 12 residues. CDR1 is MNHEY, CDR2 SVGEGT, per germline. V gave up 2 bases and J gave up 4 bases, with 5 bases separating them. The CDR3 bases are TGTGCCAGCAGTTACGAGGCCTATGGCTACACCTTC. This codes for CASSYEAYGYTF.

This clonotype has a handful of counts. The chain employs TRBV20-1 and TRBJ2-7; 10 nucleotides agree with TRBD2. Germline CDR1 and CDR2: DFQATT and SNEGSKA (reference sequence). J was trimmed by 5 bases and V by 3 bases; bases with no gene match: 4. The length of the CDR3 is 13 residues. The CDR3 protein is CSASSSGSNEQYF. In DNA, the CDR3 is TGCAGTGCTAGCTCTAGCGGGAGTAACGAGCAGTACTTC.

There are many counts of this clonotype. The chain couples TRBV9 to TRBJ2-4; D is ambiguous. V was trimmed by 4 bases and J by 1 base, leaving 12 bases between them. This CDR3 is built from 15 residues. Per germline, CDR1 SGDLS and CDR2 YYNGEE. CDR3 residues: CASSPSAVAKNIQYF. In DNA form, the CDR3 reads TGTGCCAGCAGCCCCTCCGCAGTCGCCAAAAACATTCAGTACTTC.

The V call is TRBV20-1, the J call TRBJ2-7; 8 bases are shared with TRBD2. The CDR3 is made up of 17 amino acids. Germline CDR1 and CDR2: DFQATT and SNEGSKA (reference sequence). Trimming at V came to 0 bases and at J to 5 bases, leaving 15 bases not matched to a gene. The CDR3 coding sequence is TGCAGTGCTAGAGATCGGGTGGCTAGCGGGCTGGGACACGAGCAGTACTTC. This encodes CSARDRVASGLGHEQYF.

In this sample, this clonotype turned up a few times. The gene calls are TRBV30 and TRBJ1-1; D possibly corresponds to TRBD1 (6 bases). V gave up 3 bases and J gave up 8 bases, with 13 bases separating them. Per the germline V gene, CDR1 is GTSNPN and CDR2 is SVGIG (reference sequence). The CDR3 consists of 12 residues. CDR3 amino acids: CAWSKGEGEAFF. CDR3 nucleotides: TGTGCCTGGAGCAAGGGGGAGGGGGAAGCTTTCTTT.

This clonotype occurred many times. The J gene is TRBJ2-5, the V gene TRBV6-5; 10 bases match TRBD2. Germline V gene sequence: CDR1 MNHEY, CDR2 SVGAGI. V was pared by 0 bases and J by 2 bases, with 6 bases of the junction left unmatched. The CDR3 is 17 amino acids. CDR3: CASSYSNSGGLQETQYF. CDR3 nucleotide sequence: TGTGCCAGCAGTTACTCGAATAGCGGGGGGCTACAAGAGACCCAGTACTTC.

This clonotype showed up just a few times. This sequence joins TRBV29-1 and TRBJ2-3, with 7 positions matching TRBD1. The germline V gene encodes CDR1 SQVTM and CDR2 ANQGSEA. Losses at the gene ends were 4 bases for V and 4 bases for J; bases not matched to a gene: 2. CDR3 length equals 12 residues. CDR3 loop: CSVGTGADTQYF. The CDR3 nucleotides read TGCAGCGTTGGCACAGGGGCAGATACGCAGTATTTT.

This clonotype was observed at least ten times. The V gene is TRBV6-5, the J gene TRBJ2-7; 8 bases map to TRBD2. With 7 bases clipped from V and 3 bases from J, the junction kept 11 bases outside the gene matches. CDR1 MNHEY and CDR2 SVGAGI come from the germline V gene. This CDR3 spans 15 amino acids. The CDR3 DNA sequence: TGTGCCAGCAAACCTAGACGGGAGGGCCGCTACGAGCAGTACTTC. It encodes CASKPRREGRYEQYF.

This clonotype appeared many times. This sequence joins TRBV6-2 or TRBV6-3 and TRBJ2-1, with D tentatively TRBD1 or TRBD2 (5 bases each). CDR1 and CDR2 from the germline V gene are MNHEY and SVGEGT. V lost 5 bases, J lost 0 bases, and 17 bases lay in between. The CDR3 is made up of 17 amino acids. CDR3 nucleotides: TGTGCCAGCAGTACCTTTCTCGGGACCTACTCCTACAATGAGCAGTTCTTC. It encodes CASSTFLGTYSYNEQFF.

Comment on this clonotype: A much larger clonotype is one base distant, so this may be a read error. The CDR3 coding sequence is TGTGCCAGCACTCCTCCTCGGGGACAGGGAAGAGAGTACTTC. Translation gives CASTPPRGQGREYF. The V gene is TRBV28, the J gene TRBJ2-5; 9 bases are a match to TRBD1. The trim removed 7 bases at V and 12 bases at J, leaving 15 bases unmatched. CDR1 and CDR2 from the germline V gene are MDHEN and SYDVKM. CDR3 length equals 14 residues.

This sequence joins TRBV12-3 or TRBV12-4 and TRBJ1-1; TRBD1 agrees at 9 bases. Trimming took 5 bases from V and 4 from J; bases not matched to a gene: 17. The CDR3 is 18 residues long. This CDR3 is CASSRLQGAALGSTEAFF. The CDR3 DNA follows: TGTGCCAGCAGTCGCTTACAGGGGGCTGCCCTTGGGTCCACTGAAGCTTTCTTT.